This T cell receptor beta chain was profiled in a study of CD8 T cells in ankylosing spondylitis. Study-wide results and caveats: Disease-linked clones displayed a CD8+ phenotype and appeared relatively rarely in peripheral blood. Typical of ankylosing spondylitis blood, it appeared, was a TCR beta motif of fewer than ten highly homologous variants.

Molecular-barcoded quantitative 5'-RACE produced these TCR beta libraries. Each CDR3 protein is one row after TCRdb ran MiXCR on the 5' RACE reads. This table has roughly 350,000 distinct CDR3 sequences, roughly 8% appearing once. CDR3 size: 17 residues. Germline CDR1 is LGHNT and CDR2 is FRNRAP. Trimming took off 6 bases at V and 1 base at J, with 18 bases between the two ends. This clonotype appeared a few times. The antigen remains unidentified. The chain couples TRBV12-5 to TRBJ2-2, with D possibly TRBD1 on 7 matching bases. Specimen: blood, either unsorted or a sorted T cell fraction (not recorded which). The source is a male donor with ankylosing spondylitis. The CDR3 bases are TGTGCTAGTGGGTACAAAAGACAGGGAGGGAACACCGGGGAGCTGTTTTTT. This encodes CASGYKRQGGNTGELFF.